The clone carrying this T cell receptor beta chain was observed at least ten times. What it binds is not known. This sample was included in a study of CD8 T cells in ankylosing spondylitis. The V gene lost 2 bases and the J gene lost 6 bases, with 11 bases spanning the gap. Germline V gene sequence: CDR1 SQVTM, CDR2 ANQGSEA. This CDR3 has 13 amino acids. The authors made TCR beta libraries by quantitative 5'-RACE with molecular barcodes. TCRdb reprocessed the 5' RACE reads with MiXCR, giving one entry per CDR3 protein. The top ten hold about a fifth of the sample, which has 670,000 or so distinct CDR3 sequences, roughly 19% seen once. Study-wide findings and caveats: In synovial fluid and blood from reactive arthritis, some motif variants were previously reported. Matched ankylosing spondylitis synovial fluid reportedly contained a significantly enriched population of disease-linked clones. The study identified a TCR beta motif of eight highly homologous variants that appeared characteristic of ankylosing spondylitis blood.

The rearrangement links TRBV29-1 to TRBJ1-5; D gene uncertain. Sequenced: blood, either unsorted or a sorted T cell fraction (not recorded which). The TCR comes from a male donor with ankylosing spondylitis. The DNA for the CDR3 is TGCAGCGTTGAACGCGGTGTGGGTCAGCCCCAGCATTTT. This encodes CSVERGVGQPQHF.